This T cell receptor (beta chain) was sequenced for a study of blood T cells in healthy people across ages (dated by TCRdb to 2014 to 2015). Study-wide context: In model experiments, roughly one uniquely barcoded TCR beta cDNA molecule per two T cells was captured by template switching. The donors were split into four age groups: young (average about 16 years), middle-aged (39), aged (roughly 60) and long-lived (over 80). Two additional independent replicas of 1 million unique cDNA reads from the same blood draw were analyzed for two donors (one aged 18 to 29 and one aged 80 or older). To avoid experimental bias, donors of different ages were distributed randomly across sequencing lanes. Using deep sequencing normalized with unique cDNA molecular identifiers, the study measured how TCR beta repertoire diversity changes with age.

On this clonotype: There is no known antigen for this receptor. No base-level quality is on record; no much larger clone is a single base apart.

The donors were about 40 Caucasian individuals from Russia, aged roughly 6 to 95 years, who were systemically healthy. Ten milliliters of peripheral blood were drawn from each donor into EDTA-treated Vacutainer tubes. PBMCs were isolated by Ficoll-Paque density-gradient centrifugation, with at least 6.5 million obtained per sample. Trizol reagent was used to extract total RNA from the PBMCs, yielding at least 5.5 micrograms per sample. For every donor, an aliquot of PBMCs went through flow cytometry to measure the percentages of naive CD45RAhigh/CD27high T cells. From cysteine to phenylalanine, the CDR3 is 14 amino acids long. Kept here is only the CDR3 DNA, which spans 42 bases and is read in frame from base 1. V lost 10 bases and J lost 6 bases; the stretch between them is 19 bases long. What the research found in general, with its limitations: Because donor CMV infection status was unknown, age-related changes in expanded clonotypes were potentially confounded. Because profiling used bulk unsorted PBMCs, naive and antigen-experienced compartments could not be compared conclusively. A strong correlation was found between observed TCR beta diversity and the percentage of naive T cells measured by flow cytometry. Estimates of total diversity from one million sequenced T cells were regarded as lower bounds and underestimates. The long-lived group showed more naive CD4+ T cells, fewer expanded clones and increased TCR diversity than the aged group, suggesting age selection. As age increased, observed TCR beta diversity per million T cells dropped in a roughly linear way, and a significant reduction was already evident by age about 40.

The protocol used for the library was 5' RACE. The sample was run on an Illumina HiSeq 2500. A second PCR of roughly 6 to 11 cycles was run with a J-beta primer mix and a sample-barcoded 5' primer. A template-switch 5' adaptor carrying 12 random nucleotides introduced a unique molecular identifier onto each TCR beta cDNA molecule. Each sample yielded at least 2.5 million CDR3-containing paired-end reads. All of the RNA was converted into first-strand cDNA using the Mint cDNA synthesis kit, with a TRBC-specific oligonucleotide serving as the primer. Following uracil-DNA glycosylase treatment, a first 18-cycle PCR with universal primers M1SS and BC2_uni_R was performed on all cDNA. Regarding the original processing steps: For normalization, 1 million high-quality reads, each with a distinct molecular identifier, were randomly selected from each sample. Instead of being binned into consensus sequences, reads with shared molecular identifiers were discarded. CDR3 identification, clonotype clustering and error correction used MiTCR with a Q25 quality threshold and the strictest error-elimination algorithm. A nonparametric unseen species model with Euler transformation was used to estimate lower-bound total TCR beta diversity. TCRdb cleaned the public reads at Q25 with fastp, built clones with MiXCR and kept in-frame beta chains. A single entry per CDR3 protein holds the most common genes and DNA from its merged rows. For this entry, the V and J calls and clone size follow TCRdb and not the study's own pipeline. In all, the sample holds 850,000 to 1,000,000 distinct CDR3 sequences, and approximately 49% of those were seen once. 10% to 15% of the sample goes to the ten largest clones.

Sequenced sample: blood. The receptor's source is a young man in good health. The chain employs TRBV12-3 or TRBV12-4 and TRBJ1-5; no confident D gene assignment can be made. CDR3 loop: CATSRGSSSQPQHF. The nucleotide sequence reads TGTGCCACCTCGAGAGGGTCCTCTAGTCAGCCCCAGCATTTT.